A single sample is the source of the 21 T cell receptor beta chains below, sequenced in a study of T cell responses to AZD1222 COVID-19 vaccine. Assay used: immunoSEQ multiplex PCR; TCRdb lists only in-frame clones, some missing. This table has some 100,000 clones, around 87% appearing once. Sequences were derived from peripheral blood, sampled on day 0 of MenACWY control vaccination. The origin of the receptors is an adult in good health.

This clone was counted only a few times. The gene calls are TRBV9 and TRBJ2-6; no clear D gene. This CDR3 contains 13 residues. Trimming stripped 6 bases from V and 0 bases from J, with 4 bases between. Germline assignment: CDR1 SGDLS and CDR2 YYNGEE. The CDR3 loop is CASTSSGANVLTF. The DNA of the CDR3 is TGTGCCAGCACAAGCTCTGGGGCCAACGTCCTGACTTTC.

This clone was seen only a few times. The V and J genes are TRBV2 and TRBJ2-6; D is ambiguous. CDR1 and CDR2 (germline): SNHLY, FYNNEI. V was pared by 6 bases and J by 0 bases, with 9 bases between. The CDR3 covers 15 residues. The DNA for the CDR3 is TGTGCCAGCAGGCCTAGGGCCTCTGGGGCCAACGTCCTGACTTTC. Protein: CASRPRASGANVLTF. The whole variable domain, filled in from reference TRBV2 and TRBJ2-6, reads EPEVTQTPSHQVTQMGQEVILRCVPISNHLYFYWYRQILGQKVEFLVSFYNNEISEKSEIFDDQFSVERPDGSNFTLKIRSTKLEDSAMYFCASRPRASGANVLTFGAGSRLTVL.

This chain uses TRBV28 with TRBJ1-3; D uncertain. The length of the CDR3 is 12 residues. Trimming shortened V by 6 bases and J by 2 bases, and 5 bases separated the two germline ends. The germline CDR1 and CDR2 sequences are MDHEN and SYDVKM. Here the CDR3 reads CASRSTGNTIYF. The CDR3 DNA reads TGTGCCAGCAGATCAACTGGAAACACCATATATTTT.

The J gene is TRBJ2-7, the V gene TRBV19; 8 nucleotides match TRBD2. V was clipped by 6 bases and J by 1 base; unmatched bases: 8. The CDR3 length is 15 residues. Per germline, CDR1 LNHDA and CDR2 SQIVND (reference sequence). CDR3 sequence reads: CASRPAGTSSYEQYF. CDR3 DNA sequence: TGTGCCAGTAGGCCCGCCGGGACTAGTTCCTACGAGCAGTACTTC.

The genes are TRBV5-4 and TRBJ1-1; D may be TRBD1 (6 bases). Germline CDR1 reads SGHNT; CDR2 reads YYREEE (reference sequence). The ends were cut back, 6 bases at V and 0 bases at J, with 15 bases in the middle. The CDR3 totals 15 residues. In nucleotides, the CDR3 is TGTGCCAGCACCTTCGGTCGGACAGTGAACACTGAAGCTTTCTTT. This translates into CASTFGRTVNTEAFF.

The chain joins TRBV6-2 or TRBV6-3 to TRBJ2-7, with D hard to call. The CDR3 has 13 amino acids. Deletions cut 4 bases from V and 2 bases from J, with 9 bases between. Germline lookup yields CDR1 MNHEY and CDR2 SVGEGT. The DNA of the CDR3 is TGTGCCAGCAGTTCGTTGGTCCCCTACGAGCAGTACTTC. This codes for CASSSLVPYEQYF.

The V gene is TRBV10-3, the J gene TRBJ1-2, with a possible D match to TRBD1 (6 bases). This CDR3 region has 13 residues. V was clipped by 7 bases and J by 4 bases, with 13 bases between them. Germline V gene sequence: CDR1 ENHRY, CDR2 SYGVKD. CDR3 coding DNA: TGTGCCATCAAGGGGGAGGGGACCTATGGCTACACCTTC. Translating it yields CAIKGEGTYGYTF.

The V and J genes are TRBV7-2 and TRBJ1-1; possible D gene TRBD1, 5 bases. Germline values: CDR1 SGHTA, CDR2 FQGNSA. V was clipped by 2 bases and J by 0 bases, with 7 bases between them. The CDR3 runs 14 residues. This CDR3 is CASSLRGMNTEAFF. CDR3 nucleotides: TGTGCCAGCAGCTTACGGGGCATGAACACTGAAGCTTTCTTT.

The chain links TRBV24-1 to TRBJ1-5, with TRBD1 matching over 7 bases. Germline V gives CDR1 KGHDR, CDR2 SFDVKD. The trim removed 9 bases at V and 0 bases at J, leaving 10 bases unmatched. The CDR3 totals 16 residues. The CDR3 DNA reads as TGTGCCACCGATCACCAGGGGGAAGGTAGCAATCAGCCCCAGCATTTT. Its translation: CATDHQGEGSNQPQHF.

V usage is TRBV7-3 and J usage is TRBJ2-5, with 7 nucleotides matching TRBD2. The CDR3 is 14 amino acids. The V and J ends lost 1 base and 4 bases, in that order; junction bases with no gene match: 3. Germline CDR1 SGHTA, CDR2 FQGTGA. CDR3 protein: CASSLSGGVETQYF. DNA for the CDR3: TGTGCCAGCAGCTTAAGTGGGGGGGTAGAGACCCAGTACTTC.

The chain has TRBV4-3 and TRBJ2-1; TRBD2 aligns across 12 bases. The germline gives CDR1 LGHNA, CDR2 YSLEER. The CDR3 covers 15 residues. V was pared by 1 base and J by 5 bases, with 0 bases of the junction left unmatched. The DNA of the CDR3 is TGCGCCAGCAGCCAAGGACTAGCGGGAGACAATGAGCAGTTCTTC. This translates into CASSQGLAGDNEQFF.

The chain combines TRBV4-3 with TRBJ1-4, with no clear D. Trimming shortened V by 1 base and J by 7 bases, and 10 bases separated the two germline ends. Germline loops: CDR1 LGHNA, CDR2 YSLEER. This CDR3 has 14 amino acids. CDR3 coding DNA: TGCGCCAGCAGCCAAGGCTCCTTGTCTGAAAAACTGTTTTTT. This codes for CASSQGSLSEKLFF.

This clone was recorded once. The J gene is TRBJ1-6, the V gene TRBV2; 8 bases line up with TRBD1. In germline, CDR1 is SNHLY, CDR2 FYNNEI. With V trimmed by 6 bases and J by 10 bases, 8 bases remained unmatched. The CDR3 is made up of 14 amino acids. The CDR3 here is CASRTGQGYSPLHF. The CDR3 DNA reads TGTGCCAGCAGGACTGGACAGGGCTACTCACCCCTCCACTTT.

This chain joins TRBV19 and TRBJ2-5, with TRBD2 as a possible D gene (6 bases). Germline V gene data show CDR1 as LNHDA and CDR2 as SQIVND (reference sequence). The CDR3 runs to 14 residues. Trimming removed 3 bases from V and 2 bases from J, with 10 bases in between. CDR3: CASSIGRDQETQYF. The CDR3 DNA follows: TGTGCCAGTAGTATCGGGCGGGATCAAGAGACCCAGTACTTC.

The V call is TRBV11-3, the J call TRBJ2-3; D tentatively fits TRBD1 or TRBD2 (5 bases each). CDR3 length equals 16 residues. The V gene lost 1 base and the J gene lost 0 bases, with 11 bases spanning the gap. Per the germline V gene, CDR1 is SGHNT and CDR2 is YENEEA. The DNA for the CDR3 is TGTGCCAGCAGCTTAGGGGGGACGGGGAGCACAGATACGCAGTATTTT. It is translated as CASSLGGTGSTDTQYF.

This clone was picked up a small number of times. The rearrangement uses TRBV28 and TRBJ1-1, with TRBD1 as a possible D gene (5 bases). Germline loops: CDR1 MDHEN, CDR2 SYDVKM. The CDR3 consists of 16 residues. Trimming shortened V by 4 bases and J by 3 bases, and 18 bases separated the two germline ends. The CDR3 here is CASSSGPGFTYTEAFF. In nucleotides, the CDR3 is TGTGCCAGCAGTTCAGGGCCGGGATTTACCTACACTGAAGCTTTCTTT. The variable domain in full, completed from reference TRBV28 and TRBJ1-1, reads DVKVTQSSRYLVKRTGEKVFLECVQDMDHENMFWYRQDPGLGLRLIYFSYDVKMKEKGDIPEGYSVSREKKERFSLILESASTNQTSMYLCASSSGPGFTYTEAFFGQGTRLTVV.

This chain links TRBV28 with TRBJ2-2, with D possibly TRBD1 on 6 matching bases. Germline loops: CDR1 MDHEN, CDR2 SYDVKM. V was shortened by 4 bases and J by 1 base, with 7 bases between the two germline ends. The CDR3 loop spans 14 amino acids. Here the CDR3 DNA reads TGTGCCAGCAGTTCGGGACAGAACACCGGGGAGCTGTTTTTT. Amino acids: CASSSGQNTGELFF.

The CDR3 DNA reads as TGTGCCAGCAGGGCCCCCGGGGGAACCTACGAGCAGTACTTC. Its translation is CASRAPGGTYEQYF. The chain uses TRBV28 and TRBJ2-7, with D tentatively TRBD2 (6 bases). CDR1 is MDHEN and CDR2 is SYDVKM in the germline V gene. This CDR3 has 14 residues. V was cut by 6 bases and J by 2 bases, with 14 bases left in between.

This chain joins TRBV7-9 and TRBJ2-1, with D perhaps matching TRBD2 (7 bases). In germline, CDR1 is SEHNR, CDR2 FQNEAQ (reference sequence). Trimming cost V 2 bases and J 8 bases, with 16 bases left between them. The CDR3 spans 15 residues. The CDR3 DNA sequence: TGTGCCAGCAGCTTATATCTCGGGGGGCTCGATGAGCAGTTCTTC. This translates into CASSLYLGGLDEQFF.

The chain carries TRBV12-3 or TRBV12-4 and TRBJ1-2, with 7 positions matching TRBD1. V gave up 3 bases and J gave up 6 bases; unmatched junction bases: 4. The CDR3 extends over 13 amino acids. CDR3: CASSLDRFDGYTF. The CDR3 DNA reads TGTGCCAGCAGTTTGGACAGGTTTGATGGCTACACCTTC.

The genes are TRBV3-1 (or the pseudogene TRBV3-2) and TRBJ2-5; 11 bases fit TRBD2. The germline V gene has CDR1 LGHDT and CDR2 YNNKEL (reference sequence). CDR3 length equals 17 residues. Trimming at V came to 6 bases and at J to 1 base, leaving 10 bases not matched to a gene. This chain's CDR3 is CASRMNPSGGIQETQYF. The CDR3 DNA reads as TGTGCCAGCAGAATGAACCCTAGCGGGGGGATCCAAGAGACCCAGTACTTC.